This TCR beta chain is from a study of T cells in Graves' hyperthyroidism and ophthalmopathy. Study-wide points: Most expanded thyroid clonotypes above 0.001 also appeared in blood.

This clonotype has more than one count but fewer than ten. Its antigen is undetermined. Using RNA transcripts as the source, TCR beta CDR3 regions were amplified. Researchers ran a first-round RT-PCR on the TCR CDR3 using the HTBI primer set. TCRdb called the multiplex PCR reads again in MiXCR, with one record for every CDR3 protein. The repertoire has about 720,000 distinct CDR3 sequences, about 17% of them found once; the top ten carry approximately 15%. The V gene's germline CDR1 is SEHNR and CDR2 FQNEAQ (reference sequence). Trimming removed 5 bases from V and 8 bases from J; junction bases left unmatched: 8. The CDR3 runs to 15 residues. Exclusion criteria comprised uncontrolled infection, other autoimmune disease, pregnancy or lactation. Sample collection date corresponds to first hyperthyroidism diagnosis, prior to any ophthalmopathy symptoms. The source of the PBMCs was around 9 ml of fresh peripheral blood.

The specimen was blood. This TCR was recovered from a woman aged 50 to 65 with Graves' hyperthyroidism that later progressed to Graves' ophthalmopathy. This chain uses TRBV7-9 with TRBJ1-4; TRBD1 matches at 10 bases. This CDR3 reads CASSHEGTGEEKLFF. CDR3 in DNA: TGTGCCAGCAGCCATGAGGGGACAGGGGAAGAAAAACTGTTTTTT.